The T cell receptor (beta chain) under discussion was sequenced for a study of T cell repertoires in cytomegalovirus infection. Study summary: In public TCR beta signatures, there were indications of both CMV infection and matching HLA type.

Study-wide results and limits: The ex vivo response was dominated by HLA-C-restricted CMV-specific TCR beta clonotypes.

TCRdb independently ran MiXCR on the reads; one entry per CDR3 protein. The repertoire holds about 920,000 distinct CDR3 sequences, with 31% as singletons. The CDR3 contains 16 residues. V shed 4 bases and J 5 bases; nucleotides not matched to a gene: 11. Germline V gene sequence: CDR1 MNHEY, CDR2 SVGAGI. A remark on this clonotype: The antigen is not known.

Material: cultured CD8+ T cells from PBMCs, obtained from culture after CMV antigen stimulation. The chain is built from TRBV6-5 and TRBJ1-1, with TRBD1 matching 9 bases. This receptor was identified in a human donor in good health (CMV status not recorded). Some clones in this sample may be carry-over from other donors' samples. The CDR3 nucleotides read TGTGCCAGCAGTTCTACGGGACAGGGTGGTGAGACTGAAGCTTTCTTT. Protein sequence: CASSSTGQGGETEAFF.